The source of this T cell receptor (beta chain) is a study of T cells after yellow fever vaccination. TCRdb called the 5' RACE reads again in MiXCR, with one record for every CDR3 protein. The data contain hundreds of thousands of distinct CDR3 sequences, about 17% of them singletons. V lost 6 bases and J 5 bases, leaving 13 bases between the germline ends. CDR1 and CDR2 from the germline V gene are MGHDK and SYGVNS. This CDR3 is built from 13 residues. The table lists this clonotype with a few counts. The sequenced sample was PBMCs, obtained around 5 days after the first yellow fever vaccination. The V gene is TRBV25-1, the J gene TRBJ2-5; D not resolved. This receptor was taken from a man younger than 35 who received the YFV17D yellow fever vaccine. Here the CDR3 reads CASSGDPLETQYF. CDR3 DNA: TGTGCCAGCAGCGGTGACCCTTTGGAGACCCAGTACTTC.